These 2 T cell receptor beta chains were sequenced from one sample in a study of Graves' ophthalmopathy and Graves' hyperthyroidism. Transcripts of RNA were the source for amplifying TCR beta CDR3 regions. First-round RT-PCR relied on HTBI primers, and a second-round multiplex PCR came next. TCRdb independently ran MiXCR on the multiplex PCR reads; one entry per CDR3 protein. The sample records about 240,000 distinct CDR3 sequences, 45% being singletons. Sequenced input: peripheral blood. These receptors were obtained from an adult man with Graves' ophthalmopathy.

This clonotype was picked up a small number of times. The chain links TRBV6-1 to TRBJ2-2; TRBD1 is a possible D gene (6 bases). Between the trimmed V and J ends, which lost 6 bases and 7 bases, there was a span of 9 bases. In germline, CDR1 is MNHNS, CDR2 SASEGT. The CDR3 is made up of 12 amino acids. The CDR3 loop reads CASSEGVGELFF. In DNA form, the CDR3 reads TGTGCCAGCAGCGAGGGGGTCGGGGAGCTGTTTTTT.

This clonotype was seen more than once but under ten times. The genes are TRBV3-1 and TRBJ2-7; D remains unclear. V was trimmed by 0 bases and J by 0 bases, leaving 9 bases between them. The length of the CDR3 is 15 residues. The germline V gene encodes CDR1 LGHDT and CDR2 YNNKEL (reference sequence). The CDR3 DNA is TGTGCCAGCAGCCAAGAATACTGGCTCTCCTACGAGCAGTACTTC. As protein: CASSQEYWLSYEQYF.